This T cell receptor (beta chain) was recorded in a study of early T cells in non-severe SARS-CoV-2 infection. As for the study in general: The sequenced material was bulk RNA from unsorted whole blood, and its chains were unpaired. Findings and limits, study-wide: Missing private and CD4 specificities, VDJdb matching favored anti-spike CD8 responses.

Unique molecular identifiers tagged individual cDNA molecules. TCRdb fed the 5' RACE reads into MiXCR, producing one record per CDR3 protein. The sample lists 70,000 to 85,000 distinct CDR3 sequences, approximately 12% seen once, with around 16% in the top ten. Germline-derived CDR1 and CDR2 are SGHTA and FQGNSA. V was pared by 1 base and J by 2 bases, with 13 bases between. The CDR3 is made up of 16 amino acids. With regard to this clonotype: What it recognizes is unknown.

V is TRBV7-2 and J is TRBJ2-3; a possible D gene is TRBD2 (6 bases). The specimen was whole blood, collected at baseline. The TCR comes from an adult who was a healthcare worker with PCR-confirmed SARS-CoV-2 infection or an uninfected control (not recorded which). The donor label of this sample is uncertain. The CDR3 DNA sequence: TGTGCCAGCAGCTTAGTTCTGGGGCGGGACACAGATACGCAGTATTTT. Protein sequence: CASSLVLGRDTDTQYF.